This T cell receptor (beta chain) was identified in a study of radiation and T cells in renal cell carcinoma. Note on this clone: Its antigen is as yet unknown.

The CDR3 spans 16 residues. V was pared by 5 bases and J by 5 bases, with 13 bases of the junction left unmatched. CDR1 and CDR2 (germline): SGHTA, FQGNSA. Time point specified: baseline pretreatment blood. Specified treatment: 15 Gy SBRT to primary tumor, nephrectomy 4 weeks later. Points from the study as a whole: Baseline intratumoral clonotype presence is unknown without pretreatment biopsies.

The table came from immunoSEQ multiplex PCR; TCRdb's copy has only in-frame clones and leaves some out. The table includes around 140,000 clones, around 78% detected once. The starting material was blood, obtained from a patient whose treatment included radiotherapy and nephrectomy. The clonotype was recovered from a woman aged 45-60 years with renal cell carcinoma. V is TRBV7-2 and J is TRBJ2-5, with 8 positions matching TRBD1. CDR3 sequence (DNA): TGTGCCAGCAGCCGGACAGGGTACGGGCGCGCGGAGACCCAGTACTTC. Translated: CASSRTGYGRAETQYF. Based on the CDR3 plus reference TRBV7-2 and TRBJ2-5, the full variable domain is GAGVSQSPSNKVTEKGKDVELRCDPISGHTALYWYRQSLGQGLEFLIYFQGNSAPDKSGLPSDRFSAERTGGSVSTLTIQRTQQEDSAVYLCASSRTGYGRAETQYFGPGTRLLVL.